This TCR beta chain was profiled in a study of tumor T cells in aggressive B-cell lymphoma (dated by TCRdb to between 2016 and 2019). The receptor library was made with the immunoSEQ multiplex PCR assay. In its TCRdb copy, this immuneACCESS table keeps in-frame sequences only and misses some clones. Where compared with another copy, unresolved V genes explain less than half of these, and the others have no known cause. This sample holds around 890 clones; around 73% were observed only once. The top ten clones comprise roughly 15% of the sample. Measured from the cysteine to the phenylalanine, the CDR3 is 13 residues long. Only CDR3 DNA remains: 39 bases, in frame from the first base. According to the germline V gene, CDR1 reads KGHSH and CDR2 reads LQKENI. In regard to this clone: Its antigen remains unidentified. A read error may account for a junction end that differs from germline.

The specimen was tumor tissue. The V and J segments used are TRBV18 and TRBJ1-2, and 7 junction bases match TRBD1. The source is an adult with diffuse large B cell lymphoma. Some clones in this sample may be carry-over from other donors' samples. Here is the DNA: TGTGCCAGCCCACCAGCAGGGGGGTATGGCTACACCTTC. It translates as CASPPAGGYGYTF.